What follows is one T cell receptor (beta chain) and its context. The CDR3 consists of 15 residues. CDR1 SGHRS and CDR2 YFSETQ come from the germline V gene. J was trimmed by 2 bases and V by 2 bases; bases with no gene match: 4. Under the authors' procedure: Using reference gene primer amplification, nucleated cell counts were estimated. Produced via immunoSEQ multiplex PCR; TCRdb's table is partial and in-frame only. That table is the source of V, J and clone size, and D and trimming were worked out from the DNA. This table has roughly 300,000 clones, 85% appearing once. The source of the sample is a study of blood T cell repertoires in COVID-19. Whole-study context: Samples came from the United States, Italy and Spain, spanning acute and convalescent COVID-19. PBMCs, B-cell-depleted T cells, or T cells provided the cDNA or gDNA that made up the material.

Which cohort a participant joined came from the clinical history participants gave. Material: PBMCs or T cells enriched from blood (not recorded which). The receptor's source is a woman in her forties or fifties who had recovered from COVID-19. The chain couples TRBV5-1 to TRBJ1-3, with 7 bases fitting TRBD1. CDR3 loop: CASSFVGGTGNTIYF. The CDR3 nucleotides read TGCGCCAGCAGCTTTGTAGGGGGCACTGGAAACACCATATATTTT.